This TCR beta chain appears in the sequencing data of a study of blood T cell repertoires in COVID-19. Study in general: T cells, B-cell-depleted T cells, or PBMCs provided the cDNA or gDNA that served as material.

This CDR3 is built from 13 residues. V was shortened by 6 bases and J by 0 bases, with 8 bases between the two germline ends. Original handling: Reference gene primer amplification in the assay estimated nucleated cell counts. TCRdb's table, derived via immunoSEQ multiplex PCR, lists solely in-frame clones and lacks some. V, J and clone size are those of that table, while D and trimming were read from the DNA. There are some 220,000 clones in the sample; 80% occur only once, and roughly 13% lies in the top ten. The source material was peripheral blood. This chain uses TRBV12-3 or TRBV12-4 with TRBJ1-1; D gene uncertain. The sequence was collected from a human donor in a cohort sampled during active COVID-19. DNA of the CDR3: TGTGCCAGCAGAGCACCGGTGAACACTGAAGCTTTCTTT. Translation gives CASRAPVNTEAFF.